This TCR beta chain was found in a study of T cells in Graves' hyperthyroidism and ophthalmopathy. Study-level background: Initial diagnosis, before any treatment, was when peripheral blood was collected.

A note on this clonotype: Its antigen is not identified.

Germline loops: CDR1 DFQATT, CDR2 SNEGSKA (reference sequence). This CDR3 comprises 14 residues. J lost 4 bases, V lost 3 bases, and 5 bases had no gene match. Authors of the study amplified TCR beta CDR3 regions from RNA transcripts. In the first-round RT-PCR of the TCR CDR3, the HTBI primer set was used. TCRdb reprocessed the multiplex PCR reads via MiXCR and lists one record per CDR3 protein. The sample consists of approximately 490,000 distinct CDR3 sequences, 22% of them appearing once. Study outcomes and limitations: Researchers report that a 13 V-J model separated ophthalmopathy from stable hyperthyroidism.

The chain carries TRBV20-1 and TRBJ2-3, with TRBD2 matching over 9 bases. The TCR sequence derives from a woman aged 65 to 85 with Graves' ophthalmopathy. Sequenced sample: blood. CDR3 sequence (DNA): TGCAGTGCTAGTCATAGCGGGAGATCAGATACGCAGTATTTT. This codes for CSASHSGRSDTQYF.